This T cell receptor beta chain was profiled in a study of T cell repertoires in cytomegalovirus infection. Overall study context: HLA-B-restricted CMV epitopes that are well studied were used alongside recently identified HLA-C-restricted ones. The public TCR beta signatures pointed to both CMV infection and matching HLA type. Overall study results and limits: Identification of carriers of CMV plus the relevant HLA was achieved through cumulative public TCR beta family frequency. Clonotypes of TCR beta that were HLA-C-restricted and CMV-specific dominated the ex vivo response.

One entry per CDR3 protein results from TCRdb running MiXCR on the reads. Seen here are hundreds of thousands of distinct CDR3 sequences, roughly 31% observed once, and the top ten hold more than 12%. As concerns this clonotype: Its antigen is unknown. A read error may produce the germline difference seen at one junction end.

This specimen consisted of cultured CD8+ T cells from PBMCs, obtained from culture after CMV antigen stimulation. This clonotype was obtained from a human donor in good health (CMV status not recorded). Some clones in this sample may be carry-over from other donors' samples.

The CDR3 reads CASSFGDVNTEAFF. DNA for the CDR3: TGTGCCAGTAGTTTTGGGGATGTGAACACTGAAGCTTTCTTT. This chain links TRBV12-3 or TRBV12-4 with TRBJ1-1; no firm D call. The CDR3 length is 14 residues.